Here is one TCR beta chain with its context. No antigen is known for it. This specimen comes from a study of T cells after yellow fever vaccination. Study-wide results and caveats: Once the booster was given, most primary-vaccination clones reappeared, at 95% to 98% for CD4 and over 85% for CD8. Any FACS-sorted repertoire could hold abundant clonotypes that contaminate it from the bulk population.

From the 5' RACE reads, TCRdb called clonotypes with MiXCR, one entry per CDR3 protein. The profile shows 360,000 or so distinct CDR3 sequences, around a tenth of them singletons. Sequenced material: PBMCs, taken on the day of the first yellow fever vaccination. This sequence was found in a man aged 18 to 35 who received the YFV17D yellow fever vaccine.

The CDR3 reads CASSSRAGRAAFF. As DNA, the CDR3 is TGTGCCAGCAGTTCCAGGGCAGGACGGGCAGCTTTCTTT. This chain uses TRBV6-2 or TRBV6-3 with TRBJ1-1, with D perhaps TRBD1 (5 bases). The V and J ends lost 4 bases and 10 bases respectively, with 16 bases between them. The CDR3 runs to 13 residues. CDR1 and CDR2 (germline): MNHEY, SVGEGT.